Below are 4 T cell receptor beta chains sequenced from a single sample in a study of T cell responses to AZD1222 COVID-19 vaccine. Data came from immunoSEQ multiplex PCR; TCRdb stores just in-frame clones and leaves some out. The table has approximately 140,000 clones, 89% seen once; the top ten hold 2.5% to 3%. This sample comprised peripheral blood, obtained on day 0 of AZD1222 vaccination. Receptors originate from an adult in good health.

This chain links TRBV7-2 with TRBJ1-1; D not resolved. CDR3 length: 14 residues. Trimming shortened V by 3 bases and J by 3 bases, and 11 bases separated the two germline ends. CDR1 and CDR2 (germline): SGHTA, FQGNSA. CDR3 bases: TGTGCCAGCAGCTTCGGTGGCCCCTACACTGAAGCTTTCTTT. Encoded protein: CASSFGGPYTEAFF.

This clone was seen only once. This chain uses TRBV6-2 or TRBV6-3 with TRBJ2-7; TRBD1 matches at 10 bases. J lost 6 bases, V lost 5 bases, and 13 bases had no gene match. The CDR3 contains 16 residues. CDR1 MNHEY and CDR2 SVGEGT come from the germline V gene. The CDR3, as DNA: TGTGCCAGCAGTGAGTCACCCGGGACAGGGGTATCCGAGCAGTACTTC. Translating it yields CASSESPGTGVSEQYF.

This clone was recorded only once. CDR3 nucleotide sequence: TGTGCCAGCAGTGAATATGGGCATAACACTGAAGCTTTCTTT. Encoded protein: CASSEYGHNTEAFF. This rearrangement joins TRBV25-1 to TRBJ1-1; D is unresolved. The germline V gene encodes CDR1 MGHDK and CDR2 SYGVNS. V was cut by 0 bases and J by 2 bases, with 7 bases left in between. The CDR3 totals 14 residues.

The chain carries TRBV7-2 and TRBJ1-2; a possible D gene is TRBD1 (6 bases). The CDR3 consists of 13 residues. Trimming cost V 1 base and J 8 bases, with 11 bases left between them. Germline CDR1 reads SGHTA; CDR2 reads FQGNSA. CDR3 DNA sequence: TGTGCCAGCAGCTTAGACAGGGTGGACGGCTACACCTTC. Translating gives CASSLDRVDGYTF.